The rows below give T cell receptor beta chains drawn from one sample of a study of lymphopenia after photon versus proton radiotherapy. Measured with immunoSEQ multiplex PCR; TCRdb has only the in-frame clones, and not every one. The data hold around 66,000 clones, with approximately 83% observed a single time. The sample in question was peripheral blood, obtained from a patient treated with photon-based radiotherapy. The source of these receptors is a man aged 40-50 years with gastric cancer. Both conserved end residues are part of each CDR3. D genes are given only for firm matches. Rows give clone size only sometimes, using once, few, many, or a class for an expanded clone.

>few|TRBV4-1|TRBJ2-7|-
CASSPPDRPWNEQYF
TGCGCCAGCAGCCCCCCAGACAGACCCTGGAACGAGCAGTACTTC
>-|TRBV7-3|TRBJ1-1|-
CASSLRGNTEAFF
TGTGCCAGCAGCTTAAGGGGGAACACTGAAGCTTTCTTT
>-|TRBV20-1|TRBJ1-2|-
CSAGGYTF
TGCAGTGCGGGCGGCTACACCTTC
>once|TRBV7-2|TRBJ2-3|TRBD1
CASSLRGQFTDTQYF
TGTGCCAGCAGCTTAAGGGGACAGTTCACAGATACGCAGTATTTT
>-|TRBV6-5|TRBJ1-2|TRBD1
CASSRQGDAGYTF
TGTGCCAGCAGTCGACAGGGAGACGCTGGCTACACCTTC
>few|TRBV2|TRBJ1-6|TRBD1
CASRMGTGQNSPLHF
TGTGCCAGCAGGATGGGGACAGGCCAGAATTCACCCCTCCACTTT
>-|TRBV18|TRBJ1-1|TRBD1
CASSPGQGMNTEAFF
TGTGCCAGCTCACCAGGACAGGGTATGAACACTGAAGCTTTCTTT
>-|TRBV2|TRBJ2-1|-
CASSDVSWSRGNEQFF
TGTGCCAGCAGTGATGTTTCGTGGTCACGCGGCAATGAGCAGTTCTTC
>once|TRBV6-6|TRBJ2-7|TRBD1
CASSYGTGGANRQYF
TGTGCCAGCAGTTACGGGACAGGGGGCGCGAATAGGCAGTACTTC
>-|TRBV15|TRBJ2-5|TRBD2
CATSKTGLAGQETQYF
TGTGCCACCAGCAAAACGGGACTAGCGGGCCAAGAGACCCAGTACTTC
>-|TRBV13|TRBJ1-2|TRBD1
CASSPQGDLYGYTF
TGTGCCAGCAGCCCACAGGGGGATTTGTATGGCTACACCTTC
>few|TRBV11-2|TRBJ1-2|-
CASSLDTDGVGYTF
TGTGCCAGCAGCTTAGATACCGATGGTGTTGGCTACACCTTC
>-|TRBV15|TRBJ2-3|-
CATSRGDVAGTDTQYF
TGTGCCACCAGCAGAGGGGACGTAGCGGGCACAGATACGCAGTATTTT
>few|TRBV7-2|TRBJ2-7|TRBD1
CASSSGTGERYEQYF
TGTGCCAGCAGCTCGGGGACAGGGGAACGCTACGAGCAGTACTTC
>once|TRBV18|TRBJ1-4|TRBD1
CASSPTQGVVANEKLFF
TGTGCCAGCTCACCAACCCAGGGGGTGGTTGCTAATGAAAAACTGTTTTTT
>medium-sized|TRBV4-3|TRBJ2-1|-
CASSQDLASSSYNEQFF
TGCGCCAGCAGCCAAGATTTAGCGTCGAGCTCCTACAATGAGCAGTTCTTC
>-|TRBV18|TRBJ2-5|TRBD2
CASSPRSGGLEETQYF
TGTGCCAGCTCACCGAGGAGCGGGGGATTGGAAGAGACCCAGTACTTC
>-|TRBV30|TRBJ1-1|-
CAWSATTLGTEAFF
TGTGCCTGGAGTGCAACCACCCTGGGGACTGAAGCTTTCTTT
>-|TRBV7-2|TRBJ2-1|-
CASSLRWGTEQFF
TGTGCCAGCAGCTTAAGGTGGGGGACGGAGCAGTTCTTC
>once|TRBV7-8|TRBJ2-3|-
CASSPPLRDGPTDTQYF
TGTGCCAGCAGCCCCCCGCTCCGGGACGGCCCCACAGATACGCAGTATTTT
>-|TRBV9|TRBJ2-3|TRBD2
CASSDRSGSSTDTQYF
TGTGCCAGCAGCGATCGTAGCGGGAGTAGCACAGATACGCAGTATTTT
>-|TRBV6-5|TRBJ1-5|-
CASRETGFGNQPQHF
TGTGCCAGCAGGGAGACAGGATTTGGCAATCAGCCCCAGCATTTT
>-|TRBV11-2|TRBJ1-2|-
CASSLGKNYGYTF
TGTGCCAGCAGCTTAGGCAAAAACTATGGCTACACCTTC
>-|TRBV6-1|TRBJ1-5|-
CASAQGLGNQPQHF
TGTGCCAGCGCTCAGGGGCTGGGCAATCAGCCCCAGCATTTT
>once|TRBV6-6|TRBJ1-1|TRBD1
CASSSGQGNTEAFF
TGTGCCAGCAGTTCGGGACAGGGGAACACTGAAGCTTTCTTT